This TCR beta chain appears in the sequencing data of a study of beta chain features in type 1 diabetes. Every bit of the isolated RNA underwent reverse transcription, so sequencing read expressed TCRB transcripts. Some 3.6 million reads on average were seen across naive, central memory and regulatory T cell samples. Repertoires were generated with immunoSEQ multiplex PCR, while TCRdb's copy carries only in-frame clones and drops some. The profile shows approximately 150,000 clones, more than 9% of them singletons. Study findings and constraints: The naive, central memory and Treg TCRB repertoires showed an apparent similarity that was greater among patients than among healthy donors. Researchers caution that PCR might favor shorter templates, equally among patients and controls.

As for this clone: Its antigen is unidentified.

Purity (above 98%) was reached by all sorted populations. V was shortened by 4 bases and J by 1 base, with 10 bases between the two germline ends. Germline lookup yields CDR1 SGHTA and CDR2 FQGNSA. The CDR3 runs 14 residues. The clonotype comes from a man aged 18 to 29 in good health. This chain links TRBV7-2 with TRBJ1-1, with D hard to call. Sample: naive CD4+ T cells from blood. CDR3 in DNA: TGTGCCAGCAGCTCCCTTACAGAGAACACTGAAGCTTTCTTT. Translation gives CASSSLTENTEAFF.